This paragraph covers one T cell receptor (beta chain) sequence. At least ten counts were recorded for this clonotype. The antigen it binds to is not known. No qualities accompany the bases; no much larger clone lies one base away. CDR1 MDHEN and CDR2 SYDVKM are derived from the germline V gene. The V and J ends are trimmed by 2 bases and 3 bases, leaving 13 bases between them. There are 15 amino acids in the CDR3, from cysteine to phenylalanine inclusive. Here the CDR3 DNA is all that survives: 45 bases in frame from base 1. The sample's time point label, in plain terms: newly diagnosed GD, antithyroid drugs for less than 3 months. For both TCR sequencing and RNA sequencing, RNA was extracted from PBMCs in TRIzol. Graves' disease was diagnosed according to American Thyroid Association guidelines. The patients came from an endocrinology department in Xi'an, China. From each patient, about 8.9 milliliters of peripheral blood was collected into an EDTA anticoagulant tube. Ficoll Paque Plus density gradient separation was used to isolate PBMCs, and no further T cell sorting was performed. An Agilent 2100 Bioanalyzer and agarose gel were used to assess RNA quality, and a NanoDrop 2000 was used to measure RNA concentration.

These data belong to a study of regulatory T cells in long-lasting Graves disease (dated by TCRdb to the early 2020s). About the study as a whole: Newly diagnosed Graves' disease patients had taken antithyroid drugs for less than 3 months. Persistent Graves' disease patients were compared with newly diagnosed Graves' disease patients by peripheral blood TCR sequencing and RNA sequencing. The study was conducted in China and was registered as a clinical trial. A total of roughly 33 samples underwent TCR sequencing: 13 from persistent and roughly 20 from newly diagnosed Graves' disease patients. What the research found in general, with its limitations: More public clonotypes were shared among persistent patients (fewer than 3,000) than among newly diagnosed patients (just under 1,000). Sequencing and analysis were limited to the TCR beta chain. Because the primary lesion, thyroid tissue, could not be accessed, the study looked at peripheral blood alone. As a limitation, the authors acknowledged that the small sample size may reduce accuracy. Persistent disease showed preferential use of TRBV28, TRBJ1-2 and TRBJ2-5, whereas newly diagnosed disease favored TRBV20-1 and TRBJ2-1. Persistent Graves' disease patients showed lower TCR Shannon entropy and fewer highly expanded clones than newly diagnosed patients, suggesting clonal expansion.

To prepare the library, multiplex PCR was applied. This sample was sequenced with an Illumina HiSeq 4000. TCR beta libraries were built with iRepertoire HTBI primers and Arm-PCR amplification of CDR3 regions. Before sequencing, the PCR products underwent gel purification. As for the authors' bioinformatics: Gene usage analysis of CDR3 amino acid clonotypes used the 62 TRBV and fewer than 15 TRBJ segments found across samples. COPE and FqMerger were used to merge the filtered high-quality paired reads into contigs. BLAST was used to align contigs to IMGT TRBV, TRBD and TRBJ reference genes, and CDR3 was defined according to IMGT. Highly expanded clones were defined as clonotypes with a frequency above 0.1%. Shannon entropy was used to measure repertoire diversity, and the Gini coefficient was used to measure V-J evenness. Public clonotypes were defined as clonotypes shared by more than one individual. TCRdb reprocessed the public reads (quality trimming at Q25 with fastp, clone calling with MiXCR) and kept in-frame beta chains. Identical CDR3 protein sequences are pooled into one entry, listed with their most common genes and DNA. The V and J calls shown here were made by TCRdb, not taken from the authors' results. The table for this sample lists roughly 610,000 distinct CDR3 sequences; about 16% of them were counted only once. The ten largest clones capture about 12% of the sample.

These sequences were also reported in another study, on T cells in Graves' hyperthyroidism and ophthalmopathy. From the second report: Stable Graves' hyperthyroidism was defined as no progression to ophthalmopathy during 18 months of follow-up. The hyperthyroidism patients were between 18 and 65 years old and newly diagnosed, with a disease duration of less than 2 months. Patients with uncontrolled infections, other autoimmune diseases, pregnancy or lactation were excluded. Diagnoses were based on clinical symptoms, serum thyroxine and TRAb, thyroid ultrasound and orbital computed tomography. The first round of RT-PCR for the TCR CDR3 was performed with the HTBI primer set and the Qiagen OneStep RT-PCR kit. Most expanded thyroid clonotypes (frequency above 0.001) were also detected in blood, suggesting blood repertoires may reflect thyroid immune responses. A 13 V-J signature model separated ophthalmopathy from stable hyperthyroidism, with approximately 87% sensitivity and roughly 81% specificity in cross-validation and 80%/75% in testing. In validation, the model predicted progression to ophthalmopathy a median of about 5.9 months before onset, with roughly 68% sensitivity and nearly 75% specificity. To identify distinguishing TCR V-J signatures, a discovery cohort of around 98 patients was used, comprising 43 with Graves' ophthalmopathy and some 60 with stable Graves' hyperthyroidism. Prospective prediction of ophthalmopathy was tested in an independent validation cohort of fewer than 20 hyperthyroidism patients and 15 to 17 patients who later progressed to ophthalmopathy. The roughly 91 discovery patients were randomly split 7:3 into training and test sets. The study also compared thyroid tissue and blood T-cell repertoires from several Graves' hyperthyroidism patients. Once sampling was done, hyperthyroidism patients were given methimazole at a starting dose of 30 mg daily, whereas ophthalmopathy patients were given high-dose intravenous methylprednisolone. Libraries were constructed in a second round of multiplex PCR, after which size selection and purification were carried out. The libraries were sequenced on an Illumina HiSeq2000 using paired-end 100 bp reads. SOAPnuke was used to process the raw data, throwing out any read that contained adapters or uncalled bases, had a mean Phred below 15, or lacked an exact constant-primer or identifier match. High-quality paired reads were merged using COPE v1.2.5, and each unique nucleotide sequence was defined as a clonotype. MiTCR v1.1 was used to align the clonotypes against IMGT TRBV, TRBD and TRBJ reference segments. Only V-J combinations with frequency above 0.0001, covering 99% to 99.2% of repertoires, were analysed. A TCS score was defined as the ratio of F50 (clonal expansion) to E x V (chaos), with BLOSUM62-based TCRdist applied between CDR3 peptides within each V-J. Welch's t-statistics and random forest reduced around 510 V-J features to under 15, which were used in a naive Bayes classifier (R e1071). Sample size was not statistically predetermined, and blinding of investigators to group allocation was not performed. According to the paper, TCR Vbeta CDR3 sequencing was carried out on roughly 130 peripheral blood samples, which came from 40 to 45 ophthalmopathy, approximately 78 hyperthyroidism and approximately 17 progressor patients.

The sequence was collected from a man aged 18 to 30 with Graves disease. Donor details come from another sample of the same person, matched by shared clones. This material consisted of peripheral blood mononuclear cells (PBMCs), taken at new diagnosis, from a patient treated with antithyroid drugs. The chain is assembled from TRBV28 and TRBJ2-5; no D segment can be confidently identified. CDR3 region: CASSLVSGPKETQYF. The base sequence is TGTGCCAGCAGTTTAGTTTCCGGGCCGAAAGAGACCCAGTACTTC.